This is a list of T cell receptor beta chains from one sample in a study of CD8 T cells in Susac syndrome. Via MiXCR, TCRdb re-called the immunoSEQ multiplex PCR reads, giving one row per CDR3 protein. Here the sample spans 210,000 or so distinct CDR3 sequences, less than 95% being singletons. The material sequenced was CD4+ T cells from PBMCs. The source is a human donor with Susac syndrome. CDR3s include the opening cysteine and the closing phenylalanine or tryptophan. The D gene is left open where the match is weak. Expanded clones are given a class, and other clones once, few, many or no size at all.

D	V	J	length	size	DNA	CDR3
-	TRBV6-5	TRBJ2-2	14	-	TGTGCCAGCAGCAGGGGCGGGAGCACCGGGGAGCTGTTTTTT	CASSRGGSTGELFF
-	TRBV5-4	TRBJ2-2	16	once	TGTGCCAGCAGCTTGGACGCAGGGTGGGACACCGGGGAGCTGTTTTTT	CASSLDAGWDTGELFF
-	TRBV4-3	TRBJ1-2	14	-	TGCGCCAGCAGCCAAGTGGCCAGAGCCTATGGCTACACCTTC	CASSQVARAYGYTF
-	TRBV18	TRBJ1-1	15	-	TGTGCCAGCTCACCTGAGGGGCCCAGGAACACTGAAGCTTTCTTT	CASSPEGPRNTEAFF
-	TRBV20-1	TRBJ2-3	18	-	TGCAGTGCTAGAGATCAGTTGCGGGGTATGAGCTTCACAGATACGCAGTATTTT	CSARDQLRGMSFTDTQYF
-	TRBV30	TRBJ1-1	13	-	TGTGCCCGGAAGCTCCCCCAGCTCACTGAAGCTTTCTTT	CARKLPQLTEAFF
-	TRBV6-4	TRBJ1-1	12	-	TGTGCCAGCCGAGGCGGGAACACTGAAGCTTTCTTT	CASRGGNTEAFF
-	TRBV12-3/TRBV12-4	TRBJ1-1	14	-	TGTGCCAGCAGTTTTATTCCGGGGACCACTGAAGCTTTCTTT	CASSFIPGTTEAFF
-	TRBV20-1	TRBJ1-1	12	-	TGCAGTGCTAGAGAGACAGATGATGAAGCTTTCTTT	CSARETDDEAFF
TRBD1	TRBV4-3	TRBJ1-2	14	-	TGCGCCAGCAGCTTGGGACAGGGGGCTGGGGGCTACACCTTC	CASSLGQGAGGYTF
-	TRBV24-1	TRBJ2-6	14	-	TGTGCCACAGCCCCGCGCTCTGGGGCCAACGTCCTGACTTTC	CATAPRSGANVLTF
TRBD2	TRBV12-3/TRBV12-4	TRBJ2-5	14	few	TGTGCCAGCAGTTCACGGACTAGCGCGGAGACCCAGTACTTC	CASSSRTSAETQYF
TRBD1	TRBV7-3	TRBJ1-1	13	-	TGTGCCAGCAGGACCGAGGGGGCCACTGAAGCTTTCTTT	CASRTEGATEAFF
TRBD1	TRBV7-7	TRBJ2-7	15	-	TGTGCTAGCAGCCCTGGCTGGGACAGGCGGTACGAGCAGTACTTC	CASSPGWDRRYEQYF
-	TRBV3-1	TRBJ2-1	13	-	TGTGCCAGCAGCCAGGGTACTAGGGGCGAGCAGTTCTTC	CASSQGTRGEQFF
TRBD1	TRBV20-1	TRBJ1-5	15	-	TGCAGTGCTCATCCGGGACAGGGGGAAGGACAGCCCCAGCATTTT	CSAHPGQGEGQPQHF
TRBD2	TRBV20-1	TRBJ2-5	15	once	TGCAGTGCTAGAGATTGGACTAGCGGGCAAGAGACCCAGTACTTC	CSARDWTSGQETQYF
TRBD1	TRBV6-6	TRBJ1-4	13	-	TGTGCCAGCAGCACAGGGGGCAGTGAAAAACTGTTTTTT	CASSTGGSEKLFF
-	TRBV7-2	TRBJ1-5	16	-	TGTGCCAGCAGCTTTATTTCGGTGTCAGGCTATCAGCCCCAGCATTTT	CASSFISVSGYQPQHF
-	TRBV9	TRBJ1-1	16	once	TGTGCCAGCAGCGTGGATCCGGGACCTCGGAACACTGAAGCTTTCTTT	CASSVDPGPRNTEAFF